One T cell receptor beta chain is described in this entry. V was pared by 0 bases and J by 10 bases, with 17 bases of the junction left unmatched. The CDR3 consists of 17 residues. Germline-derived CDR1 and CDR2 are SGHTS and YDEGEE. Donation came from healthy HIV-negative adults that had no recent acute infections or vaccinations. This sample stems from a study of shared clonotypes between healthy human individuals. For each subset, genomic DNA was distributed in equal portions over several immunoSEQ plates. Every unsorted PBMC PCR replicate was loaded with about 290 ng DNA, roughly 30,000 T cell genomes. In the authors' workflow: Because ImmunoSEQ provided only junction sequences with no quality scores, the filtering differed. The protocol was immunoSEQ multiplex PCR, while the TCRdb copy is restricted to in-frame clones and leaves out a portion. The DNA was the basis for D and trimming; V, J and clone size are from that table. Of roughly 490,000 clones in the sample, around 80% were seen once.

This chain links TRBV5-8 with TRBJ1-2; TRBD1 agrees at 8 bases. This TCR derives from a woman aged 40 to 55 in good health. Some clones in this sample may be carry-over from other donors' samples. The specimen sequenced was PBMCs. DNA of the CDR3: TGTGCCAGCAGCTTGGCGGGGGAGCTCCAGGGGGCGAAAGACTACACCTTC. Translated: CASSLAGELQGAKDYTF.